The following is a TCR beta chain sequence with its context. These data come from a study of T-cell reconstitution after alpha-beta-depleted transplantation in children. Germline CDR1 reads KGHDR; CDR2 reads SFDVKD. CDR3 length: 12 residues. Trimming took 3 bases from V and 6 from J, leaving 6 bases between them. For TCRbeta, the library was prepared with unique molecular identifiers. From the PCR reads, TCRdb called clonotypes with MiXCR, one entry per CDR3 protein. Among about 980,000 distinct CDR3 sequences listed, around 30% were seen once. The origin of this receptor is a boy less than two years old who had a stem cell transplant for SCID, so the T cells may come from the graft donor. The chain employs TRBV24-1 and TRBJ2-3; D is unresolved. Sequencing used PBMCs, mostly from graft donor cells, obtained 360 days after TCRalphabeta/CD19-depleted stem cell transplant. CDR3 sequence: CATSDPLDTQYF. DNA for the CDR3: TGTGCCACCAGTGATCCTCTGGATACGCAGTATTTT.